This TCR beta chain was profiled in a study of T cells expressing NK-cell markers. Study at large: Underlying the TCR beta repertoires were sorted CD3+CD56+NKG2C+, CD3+CD56+NKG2C- and CD3+CD56-NKG2C+ T cells.

TCRdb re-called the 5' RACE reads and gives one entry per CDR3 protein, without DNA. With roughly 430,000 distinct CDR3 sequences in the sample, the ten largest clones hold 6% to 8%. Germline V gives CDR1 DFQATT, CDR2 SNEGSKA (reference sequence). CDR3 length equals 14 residues. The rearrangement links TRBV20-1 to TRBJ1-3; the TCRdb D gene call, TRBD1, has no DNA to confirm it. Sequenced sample: blood T cells: a sorted CD56 or NKG2C T cell subset, CD4+ or CD8+ T cells, or bulk PBMC T cells (not recorded which). The TCR originated in a woman between 18 and 69 years old in good health. The CDR3 sequence is CSASLGGIGNTIYF.